The 23 T cell receptor beta chains given below trace back to one sample, sequenced in a study of OX40 agonist ivuxolimab in advanced cancers. Some clones are missing from TCRdb's copy, which holds only in-frame ones; the method was immunoSEQ multiplex PCR. This table has about 44,000 clones, about 90% appearing once. The sequencing here drew on CD4+ or CD8+ T cells sorted from blood, taken in a trial of the OX40 agonist ivuxolimab. The receptors originated from an adult with an advanced solid tumor such as melanoma, head and neck, liver or kidney cancer.

This sequence joins TRBV5-6 and TRBJ2-7, with TRBD2 matching over 8 bases. Trimming at V came to 1 base and at J to 3 bases, leaving 3 bases not matched to a gene. Germline V lookup: CDR1 SGHDT, CDR2 YYEEEE. CDR3 length equals 14 residues. DNA of the CDR3: TGTGCCAGCAGCTTGCAGGGACTAGGCTACGAGCAGTACTTC. This translates into CASSLQGLGYEQYF.

The chain joins TRBV6-5 to TRBJ2-5, with D possibly matching TRBD1 (6 bases). The CDR3 sequence is 14 residues long. Germline V gene sequence: CDR1 MNHEY, CDR2 SVGAGI. V shed 5 bases and J shed 4 bases, with 14 bases lying between them. The CDR3 spells CASSLLQGAETQYF. The CDR3 region has the DNA TGTGCCAGCAGTCTACTACAGGGTGCAGAGACCCAGTACTTC.

This chain joins TRBV4-1 and TRBJ2-7; 8 bases are shared with TRBD2. The CDR3 sequence is 15 residues long. The germline gives CDR1 MGHRA, CDR2 YSYEKL. Trimming at V came to 3 bases and at J to 0 bases, leaving 4 bases not matched to a gene. CDR3 DNA: TGCGCCAGCAGCCAGGTAGCGGGGATCTCCTACGAGCAGTACTTC. Translating gives CASSQVAGISYEQYF.

V is TRBV6-6 and J is TRBJ2-7; D not certain. V shed 7 bases and J shed 4 bases, with 17 bases lying between them. The CDR3 is 14 residues long. Germline assignment: CDR1 MNHNY and CDR2 SVGAGI (reference sequence). The DNA of the CDR3 is TGTGCCAGCACTTTGGGGATAAACGGGTACGAGCAGTACTTC. Residues: CASTLGINGYEQYF.

V and J are TRBV30 and TRBJ2-7; D gene ambiguous. Germline V CDR1 and CDR2: GTSNPN, SVGIG (reference sequence). The CDR3 totals 13 residues. Trimming removed 4 bases at V and 0 bases at J, with 10 bases between. The CDR3 loop reads CAWTAVSSYEQYF. DNA of the CDR3: TGTGCCTGGACGGCCGTGAGCTCCTACGAGCAGTACTTC.

This clone was observed a single time. The chain uses TRBV6-1 and TRBJ2-1, with 9 bases fitting TRBD1. Trimming cost V 3 bases and J 3 bases; bases outside gene matches: 3. CDR3 length: 15 amino acids. The V gene's germline CDR1 is MNHNS and CDR2 SASEGT. The CDR3 region has the DNA TGTGCCAGCAGTGACGGACAGGGGTTCTACAATGAGCAGTTCTTC. This translates into CASSDGQGFYNEQFF.

This clone was detected a few times. The chain joins TRBV10-1 to TRBJ2-2, with D possibly TRBD2 on 5 matching bases. V was cut by 3 bases and J by 7 bases, with 12 bases left in between. Looked up from germline, CDR1 is WNHNN and CDR2 is SYGVQD (reference sequence). CDR3 length: 14 residues. Written as DNA, the CDR3 is TGCGCCAGCAGTGATCTCGGGGATAGCGGGGAGCTGTTTTTT. The encoded protein is CASSDLGDSGELFF.

The CDR3 here is CASRVQGPGQPQHF. CDR3 in DNA: TGTGCCAGCAGGGTACAGGGGCCGGGTCAGCCCCAGCATTTT. The chain has TRBV6-1 and TRBJ1-5, with 7 bases aligning to TRBD1. Germline trimming cut 6 bases from V and 6 bases from J; bases unmatched to any gene: 8. CDR1 and CDR2 from the germline V gene are MNHNS and SASEGT. The CDR3 contains 14 residues.

This chain links TRBV20-1 with TRBJ2-2; D gene uncertain. Looked up from germline, CDR1 is DFQATT and CDR2 is SNEGSKA (reference sequence). V lost 3 bases, J lost 1 base, and 0 bases lay in between. The CDR3 spans 11 residues. The CDR3 coding sequence is TGCAGTGCTAGGAACACCGGGGAGCTGTTTTTT. Its translation: CSARNTGELFF.

The chain combines TRBV4-1 with TRBJ1-5; D is ambiguous. Per germline, CDR1 MGHRA and CDR2 YSYEKL. With 3 bases removed from V and 5 bases from J, the gap between germline ends came to 11 bases. The CDR3 loop spans 14 amino acids. CDR3 coding DNA: TGCGCCAGCAGCCAGACCTACCCGGATCAGCCCCAGCATTTT. Its protein is CASSQTYPDQPQHF.

The chain uses TRBV10-2 and TRBJ2-1; 11 positions agree with TRBD2. Trimming took 5 bases from V and 8 from J; bases not matched to a gene: 8. This CDR3 has 15 amino acids. In germline, CDR1 is WSHSY, CDR2 SAAADI. The CDR3 sequence is CASSRLAGPLDEQFF. The CDR3 DNA reads TGCGCCAGCAGTCGACTAGCGGGACCCTTGGATGAGCAGTTCTTC.

The chain couples TRBV7-2 to TRBJ2-5; D gene ambiguous. V was shortened by 4 bases and J by 5 bases, with 8 bases between the two germline ends. The CDR3 extends over 12 amino acids. The germline CDR1 and CDR2 sequences are SGHTA and FQGNSA. The CDR3 here is CASSYPLETQYF. CDR3 DNA: TGTGCCAGCAGCTACCCCCTGGAGACCCAGTACTTC.

This clone was detected only once. This chain uses TRBV2 with TRBJ2-5; D is perhaps TRBD2 (6 bases). V lost 4 bases to trimming and J lost 3 bases, with 9 bases between them. There are 13 residues in the CDR3. The germline V gene encodes CDR1 SNHLY and CDR2 FYNNEI. The CDR3 bases are TGTGCCAGCAGTGGTCCGGGGGAAGAGACCCAGTACTTC. Residues: CASSGPGEETQYF.

The rearrangement joins TRBV6-5 to TRBJ1-4, with D tentatively TRBD1 (5 bases). Germline-derived CDR1 and CDR2 are MNHEY and SVGAGI. V shed 4 bases and J shed 3 bases, with 12 bases lying between them. This CDR3 comprises 15 residues. The DNA for the CDR3 is TGTGCCAGCAGTTTTTTCGGGACCCCTAATGAAAAACTGTTTTTT. This gives the protein CASSFFGTPNEKLFF.

The rearrangement joins TRBV5-6 to TRBJ2-3, with D unclear. The V gene's germline CDR1 is SGHDT and CDR2 YYEEEE. The CDR3 consists of 12 residues. Trimming stripped 0 bases from V and 8 bases from J, with 7 bases between. The CDR3 DNA reads TGTGCCAGCAGCTTGGAAGAGAGTACGCAGTATTTT. This sequence encodes CASSLEESTQYF. The entire variable domain, with the rest obtained from reference TRBV5-6 and TRBJ2-3, is as follows: DAGVTQSPTHLIKTRGQQVTLRCSPKSGHDTVSWYQQALGQGPQFIFQYYEEEERQRGNFPDRFSGHQFPNYSSELNVNALLLGDSALYLCASSLEESTQYFGPGTRLTVL.

This chain connects TRBV7-9 to TRBJ2-7; TRBD2 might be the D (6 bases). Germline V lookup: CDR1 SEHNR, CDR2 FQNEAQ (reference sequence). The CDR3 runs 14 residues. V lost 4 bases and J lost 7, with 17 bases in between. The CDR3 here is CASSWGREPWEQYF. DNA of the CDR3: TGTGCCAGCAGCTGGGGCCGGGAGCCGTGGGAGCAGTACTTC.

A single count supports this clone. The rearrangement joins TRBV29-1 to TRBJ1-3; D possibly corresponds to TRBD1 (6 bases). V gave up 0 bases and J gave up 0 bases, with 9 bases separating them. CDR3 length equals 15 residues. The V gene's germline CDR1 is SQVTM and CDR2 ANQGSEA. The CDR3 here is CSVEDGQISGNTIYF. The CDR3 DNA sequence: TGCAGCGTTGAAGACGGACAGATCTCTGGAAACACCATATATTTT.

The chain is built from TRBV9 and TRBJ2-7; 7 bases map to TRBD1. Trimming removed 0 bases from V and 2 bases from J; junction bases left unmatched: 14. CDR1 and CDR2 from the germline V gene are SGDLS and YYNGEE. The CDR3 is 18 amino acids. The CDR3 coding sequence is TGTGCCAGCAGCGTAGCACCGCAATCGGACAGGCCCCCCTACGAGCAGTACTTC. As protein: CASSVAPQSDRPPYEQYF.

The chain joins TRBV27 to TRBJ2-5; D is ambiguous. The CDR3 consists of 15 residues. Trimming took off 8 bases at V and 0 bases at J, with 16 bases between the two ends. CDR1 is MNHEY and CDR2 is SMNVEV in the germline V gene (reference sequence). The CDR3 DNA reads TGTGCCAGCGCCTCGGATTTCCAGTACCAAGAGACCCAGTACTTC. Its translation: CASASDFQYQETQYF.

This chain joins TRBV25-1 and TRBJ1-3, with a tentative D call TRBD1 (5 bases). The CDR3 contains 15 residues. Between the trimmed V and J ends, which lost 5 bases and 0 bases, there was a span of 11 bases. Germline loops: CDR1 MGHDK, CDR2 SYGVNS. Written as DNA, the CDR3 is TGTGCCAGCAGTTGGGGGAGCTCCTCTGGAAACACCATATATTTT. Translating it yields CASSWGSSSGNTIYF.

The rearrangement links TRBV11-3 to TRBJ1-5, with a possible D match to TRBD1 (5 bases). Per germline, CDR1 SGHNT and CDR2 YENEEA. V gave up 11 bases and J gave up 9 bases, with 8 bases separating them. The CDR3 has 9 residues. The DNA of the CDR3 is TGTGCCCACACAGGGCCCCAGCATTTT. It is translated as CAHTGPQHF.

The genes are TRBV27 and TRBJ1-2; no reliable D call. CDR1 is MNHEY, CDR2 SMNVEV, per germline (reference sequence). This CDR3 contains 14 residues. V lost 5 bases to trimming and J lost 3 bases, with 13 bases between them. The CDR3 coding sequence is TGTGCCAGCAGTCCTAGGAATCCTGACTATGGCTACACCTTC. It encodes CASSPRNPDYGYTF.

The V gene is TRBV27, the J gene TRBJ2-2; D possibly matches TRBD1 or TRBD2 (7 bases each). The germline V and J ends were trimmed by 4 bases and 3 bases, with 12 bases remaining between them. The CDR3 spans 15 residues. Germline lookup yields CDR1 MNHEY and CDR2 SMNVEV (reference sequence). The CDR3 DNA follows: TGTGCCAGCAGTTCAGGGGGGGAATACACCGGGGAGCTGTTTTTT. Protein sequence: CASSSGGEYTGELFF.